Listed here are 21 T cell receptor beta chains from one sample, sequenced in a study of regulatory T cells in long-lasting Graves disease. Time point given: newly diagnosed GD, antithyroid drugs for less than 3 months. The TCR library was prepared using RNA isolated from PBMCs. Through Arm-PCR of CDR3 regions and iRepertoire HTBI primers, TCR beta libraries were built. TCRdb independently ran MiXCR on the multiplex PCR reads; one entry per CDR3 protein. This table holds about half a million distinct CDR3 sequences, about 12% found once. The same sample was also studied in work on T cells in Graves' hyperthyroidism and ophthalmopathy.

Here the sequenced sample was peripheral blood mononuclear cells (PBMCs), taken at new diagnosis, from a patient treated with antithyroid drugs. These receptors all stem from a woman aged 25 to 39 with Graves disease.

This clonotype was detected only a few times. The genes are TRBV5-6 and TRBJ2-1; 7 bases map to TRBD1. Looked up from germline, CDR1 is SGHDT and CDR2 is YYEEEE. The CDR3 has 13 amino acids. The V gene end was trimmed by 4 bases and the J gene end by 8 bases; junction bases not matched to a gene: 6. The chain's CDR3 is CASSPGTADEQFF. The CDR3 DNA reads as TGTGCCAGCAGCCCGGGGACAGCGGATGAGCAGTTCTTC. Using reference TRBV5-6 and TRBJ2-1 for the parts outside the CDR3, the full variable domain is DAGVTQSPTHLIKTRGQQVTLRCSPKSGHDTVSWYQQALGQGPQFIFQYYEEEERQRGNFPDRFSGHQFPNYSSELNVNALLLGDSALYLCASSPGTADEQFFGPGTRLTVL.

There are many counts of this clonotype. V is TRBV7-2 and J is TRBJ2-2, with D possibly being TRBD2 (6 bases). V shed 5 bases and J shed 7 bases, with 17 bases lying between them. This CDR3 has 15 amino acids. CDR1 is SGHTA and CDR2 is FQGNSA in the germline V gene. CDR3 amino acids: CASSLPSGWGGELFF. The CDR3 DNA follows: TGTGCCAGCAGCCTACCGAGCGGGTGGGGCGGGGAGCTGTTTTTT.

This clonotype was recorded many times. This chain joins TRBV6-2 or TRBV6-3 and TRBJ2-3; TRBD2 agrees at 8 bases. Germline CDR1 is MNHEY and CDR2 is SVGEGT. V dropped 2 bases and J dropped 3; count of bases not matched to a gene: 7. The CDR3 covers 16 residues. In nucleotides, the CDR3 is TGTGCCAGCAGTTACGGGTTTGGCGGGAGGACAGATACGCAGTATTTT. Protein: CASSYGFGGRTDTQYF.

This clonotype was counted at least ten times. This chain joins TRBV19 and TRBJ2-2; maybe TRBD1 (6 bases). The length of the CDR3 is 16 residues. CDR1 is LNHDA, CDR2 SQIVND, per germline (reference sequence). The ends were cut back, 4 bases at V and 5 bases at J, with 17 bases in the middle. DNA for the CDR3: TGTGCCAGTAGTAGGACGAGGGTGAGGGGGACCGGGGAGCTGTTTTTT. Translated, it gives CASSRTRVRGTGELFF.

This clonotype was detected many times. V gene TRBV6-2 or TRBV6-3 combines with J gene TRBJ1-1; a weak D match, TRBD1 (6 bases). Trimming took off 6 bases at V and 4 bases at J, with 15 bases between the two ends. This CDR3 is 14 amino acids long. Germline V lookup: CDR1 MNHEY, CDR2 SVGEGT. CDR3 region: CASSRGGGATEAFF. The CDR3 DNA sequence: TGTGCCAGCAGCCGGGGCGGGGGCGCCACTGAAGCTTTCTTT.

This clonotype was seen repeatedly, ten times or more. The chain recombines TRBV20-1 with TRBJ2-1, with 7 bases aligning to TRBD2. Germline V gives CDR1 DFQATT, CDR2 SNEGSKA (reference sequence). The CDR3 has 15 residues. The V segment lost 1 base and the J segment 4 bases; nucleotides outside the gene matches: 7. The CDR3 DNA is TGCAGTGCTAGAGTAGCAAGCGGGAAATACAATGAGCAGTTCTTC. Protein: CSARVASGKYNEQFF.

Many counts were recorded for this clonotype. The V and J genes are TRBV24-1 and TRBJ2-1; D is ambiguous. Germline V gene lookup returns CDR1 KGHDR and CDR2 SFDVKD. V was pared by 4 bases and J by 6 bases, with 6 bases between. The CDR3 consists of 12 residues. The CDR3 here is CATSDPGNEQFF. DNA of the CDR3: TGTGCCACCAGTGACCCGGGCAATGAGCAGTTCTTC.

The sample holds a few counts of this clonotype. The rearrangement joins TRBV25-1 to TRBJ2-1; 9 bases line up with TRBD2. CDR1 is MGHDK, CDR2 SYGVNS, per germline. There are 16 residues in the CDR3. V lost 5 bases to trimming and J lost 6 bases; unmatched junction nucleotides: 11. The chain's CDR3 is CASSRLAGLYGNEQFF. The CDR3 region has the DNA TGTGCCAGCAGTCGGCTAGCGGGATTGTACGGCAATGAGCAGTTCTTC.

The gene calls are TRBV13 and TRBJ1-4; D gene unclear. Germline V lookup: CDR1 PRHDT, CDR2 FYEKMQ (reference sequence). V lost 5 bases, J lost 8 bases, and 12 bases lay in between. The CDR3 consists of 13 residues. The CDR3 sequence: CASSLRGREKLFF. For the CDR3, the DNA is TGTGCCAGCAGCCTGAGAGGGAGGGAAAAACTGTTTTTT.

This clonotype showed up many times. The chain recombines TRBV27 with TRBJ1-2, with D possibly matching TRBD1 (5 bases). Germline V lookup: CDR1 MNHEY, CDR2 SMNVEV (reference sequence). CDR3 length: 13 residues. V gave up 6 bases and J gave up 5 bases, with 13 bases separating them. As DNA, the CDR3 is TGTGCCAGCAGAATCGGGGGGGGGTATGGCTACACCTTC. This sequence encodes CASRIGGGYGYTF.

The sample holds many counts of this clonotype. J is TRBJ2-5 and V is TRBV7-2, with 9 bases that match TRBD2. The CDR3 spans 15 residues. Per the germline V gene, CDR1 is SGHTA and CDR2 is FQGNSA. The V gene end was trimmed by 0 bases and the J gene end by 4 bases; junction bases not matched to a gene: 3. The CDR3 region is CASSLAGGRGETQYF. The CDR3 nucleotides read TGTGCCAGCAGCTTAGCGGGCGGGAGGGGAGAGACCCAGTACTTC. The full variable domain, in which reference TRBV7-2 and TRBJ2-5 provide the parts outside the CDR3, is GAGVSQSPSNKVTEKGKDVELRCDPISGHTALYWYRQSLGQGLEFLIYFQGNSAPDKSGLPSDRFSAERTGGSVSTLTIQRTQQEDSAVYLCASSLAGGRGETQYFGPGTRLLVL.

This clonotype was observed a handful of times. V and J are TRBV2 and TRBJ1-2; a possible D gene is TRBD1 (5 bases). This CDR3 spans 14 amino acids. The germline CDR1 and CDR2 sequences are SNHLY and FYNNEI. V gave up 0 bases and J gave up 8 bases, with 13 bases separating them. The CDR3 protein is CASSEARGLGGYTF. CDR3 in DNA: TGTGCCAGCAGTGAAGCCCGGGGCCTAGGCGGCTACACCTTC.

Many counts were recorded for this clonotype. The chain carries TRBV20-1 and TRBJ2-3; the D is unclear. Germline loops: CDR1 DFQATT, CDR2 SNEGSKA (reference sequence). This CDR3 region has 12 residues. The V end was cut by 4 bases, the J end by 1 base, with 6 bases between. The DNA for the CDR3 is TGCAGTGCTACCATAGGCACAGATACGCAGTATTTT. Its protein product is CSATIGTDTQYF.

This clonotype was seen at least ten times. The V gene is TRBV27, the J gene TRBJ1-1; D unclear. The CDR3 consists of 14 residues. Germline CDR1 is MNHEY and CDR2 is SMNVEV (reference sequence). The ends were cut back, 4 bases at V and 3 bases at J, with 12 bases in the middle. The chain's CDR3 is CASSSGLIHTEAFF. Here the CDR3 DNA reads TGTGCCAGCAGTTCAGGACTGATACACACTGAAGCTTTCTTT.

About this clonotype: A much larger clone lies a single base off, so this may be a read error. The chain recombines TRBV11-2 with TRBJ2-1, with 7 bases that match TRBD2. V trimming: 5 bases; J trimming: 6 bases; junction bases outside the gene matches: 10. There are 15 residues in the CDR3. Germline V gene sequence: CDR1 SGHAT, CDR2 FQNNGV. The CDR3 bases are TGTGCCAGCAGCCTACTAGCGCGACGGGGCAATGAGCAGTTCTTC. It yields the protein CASSLLARRGNEQFF.

This clonotype was seen ten or more times. V usage is TRBV19 and J usage is TRBJ1-2; the D gene is possibly TRBD1 (6 bases). Germline assignment: CDR1 LNHDA and CDR2 SQIVND (reference sequence). V shed 4 bases and J shed 4 bases, with 13 bases lying between them. This CDR3 comprises 14 residues. The CDR3 DNA reads TGTGCCAGTAGTACCCCCGGACAGACCTATGGCTACACCTTC. It encodes CASSTPGQTYGYTF. The complete variable domain, with remaining parts taken from reference TRBV19 and TRBJ1-2, reads DGGITQSPKYLFRKEGQNVTLSCEQNLNHDAMYWYRQDPGQGLRLIYYSQIVNDFQKGDIAEGYSVSREKKESFPLTVTSAQKNPTAFYLCASSTPGQTYGYTFGSGTRLTVV.

This clonotype has ten or more counts. The chain couples TRBV28 to TRBJ2-1; 14 bases map to TRBD2. The germline CDR1 and CDR2 sequences are MDHEN and SYDVKM. J gave up 11 bases and V 3 bases, and 3 bases lay outside the gene matches. This CDR3 has 14 amino acids. The CDR3, as DNA: TGTGCCAGCAGTTTGGGACTAGCGGGAGTCCAGCAGTTCTTC. Amino acid sequence: CASSLGLAGVQQFF.

In its sample, this clonotype was seen a few times. This sequence joins TRBV6-1 and TRBJ2-5; no clear D gene. The CDR3 totals 14 residues. Trimming removed 7 bases from V and 1 base from J, with 13 bases in between. Germline V gene lookup returns CDR1 MNHNS and CDR2 SASEGT. CDR3 loop: CASNTDRSQETQYF. The CDR3 nucleotides read TGTGCCAGCAATACGGACCGATCCCAAGAGACCCAGTACTTC.

This clonotype was seen many times. V usage is TRBV20-1 and J usage is TRBJ1-2, with 8 bases identical to TRBD1. V lost 6 bases and J lost 0; bases outside the gene matches: 9. The CDR3 runs to 15 residues. Germline CDR1 and CDR2: DFQATT and SNEGSKA (reference sequence). The CDR3 nucleotides are TGCAGTGCCTCGACAGGGGCCTATACTAACTATGGCTACACCTTC. Translation gives CSASTGAYTNYGYTF.

In its sample, this clonotype was seen many times. The J gene is TRBJ2-1, the V gene TRBV20-1; D is possibly TRBD2 (7 bases). The V end was cut by 0 bases, the J end by 0 bases, with 15 bases between. This CDR3 spans 17 amino acids. Germline V gene lookup returns CDR1 DFQATT and CDR2 SNEGSKA (reference sequence). CDR3 in DNA: TGCAGTGCTAGAGATAAGGGGGGGGCAATCTCCTACAATGAGCAGTTCTTC. Translation: CSARDKGGAISYNEQFF.

This clonotype showed up just a few times. This sequence joins TRBV4-3 and TRBJ2-1, with D hard to call. V was clipped by 3 bases and J by 10 bases, with 13 bases between them. The germline V gene has CDR1 LGHNA and CDR2 YSLEER. The CDR3 has 13 amino acids. The CDR3 coding sequence is TGCGCCAGCAGCCAGAATACCCTATACGAGCAGTTCTTC. Encoded protein: CASSQNTLYEQFF.